These 18 T cell receptor beta chains were all obtained from the same sample, sequenced in a study of long-term antiretroviral therapy in people with HIV. At survey level, the immunoSEQ assay was run in its v3.0 version. Clones were sequenced by immunoSEQ multiplex PCR, and TCRdb holds only the in-frame ones, with some missing. The table records around 26,000 clones, approximately 86% of them present only once. The sequences come from unsorted PBMCs, collected just over 2.6 years after starting antiretroviral therapy. These receptors were collected from a man aged 40-49 years with HIV.

This clone was counted between two and nine times. The rearrangement links TRBV4-2 to TRBJ2-7; D gene uncertain. V was pared by 4 bases and J by 0 bases, with 7 bases between. This CDR3 spans 13 amino acids. From germline, CDR1 is LGHNA and CDR2 YNFKEQ. The DNA for the CDR3 is TGTGCCAGCAGCCCTCCTAGCTCCTACGAGCAGTACTTC. Protein: CASSPPSSYEQYF.

J is TRBJ2-1 and V is TRBV5-4, with TRBD2 matching over 15 bases. There are 15 residues in the CDR3. V gave up 3 bases and J gave up 9 bases; unmatched junction bases: 4. CDR1 is SGHNT, CDR2 YYREEE, per germline (reference sequence). CDR3 nucleotides: TGTGCCAGCAGCTCCGGACTAGCGGGGGGGCGTGAGCAGTTCTTC. It codes for CASSSGLAGGREQFF.

V and J are TRBV14 and TRBJ2-7; D possibly uses TRBD1 or TRBD2 (5 bases each). The CDR3 is 17 residues long. Germline CDR1 reads SGHDN; CDR2 reads FVKESK. V was shortened by 1 base and J by 0 bases, with 16 bases between the two germline ends. This CDR3 reads CASSQVAMRGPSYEQYF. The CDR3 nucleotides are TGTGCCAGCAGCCAAGTTGCTATGAGGGGACCCTCCTACGAGCAGTACTTC.

The V call is TRBV27, the J call TRBJ2-7; TRBD1 or TRBD2 may be the D gene (7 bases each). V was trimmed by 2 bases and J by 3 bases, leaving 14 bases between them. Germline loops: CDR1 MNHEY, CDR2 SMNVEV (reference sequence). The CDR3 extends over 15 amino acids. As DNA, the CDR3 is TGTGCCAGCAGTTTAGGCAGGGGGGGCATCTACGAGCAGTACTTC. Translation gives CASSLGRGGIYEQYF.

The chain employs TRBV5-4 and TRBJ2-7; TRBD2 agrees at 14 bases. The CDR3 is 19 amino acids. The ends lost 7 bases at V and 3 bases at J; junction bases unmatched: 18. In germline, CDR1 is SGHNT, CDR2 YYREEE (reference sequence). The CDR3 spells CASHFRSGLAGGKGYEQYF. Here the CDR3 DNA reads TGTGCCAGCCACTTCCGATCTGGACTAGCGGGAGGTAAGGGCTACGAGCAGTACTTC.

This clone was counted between two and nine times. The V gene is TRBV5-6, the J gene TRBJ1-5; D is uncertain. The germline CDR1 and CDR2 sequences are SGHDT and YYEEEE. Trimming removed 4 bases at V and 9 bases at J, with 17 bases between. This CDR3 is 14 amino acids long. The CDR3 protein is CASSMGPLGGPQHF. CDR3 coding DNA: TGTGCCAGCAGCATGGGTCCCCTTGGCGGGCCCCAGCATTTT.

The chain has TRBV9 and TRBJ1-6, with D perhaps TRBD1 (6 bases). Trimming took off 0 bases at V and 3 bases at J, with 10 bases between the two ends. Germline lookup yields CDR1 SGDLS and CDR2 YYNGEE. The CDR3 is 16 amino acids. CDR3 sequence: CASSVEDRIYNSPLHF. The CDR3 DNA follows: TGTGCCAGCAGCGTAGAGGACAGAATCTATAATTCACCCCTCCACTTT.

The gene calls are TRBV9 and TRBJ2-5; weak D call: TRBD2 (5 bases). Germline V lookup: CDR1 SGDLS, CDR2 YYNGEE. The V end was cut by 0 bases, the J end by 4 bases, with 13 bases between. The CDR3 spans 15 residues. In DNA, the CDR3 is TGTGCCAGCAGCGTAGATGGGAGCGCCCCAGAGACCCAGTACTTC. Translated, it gives CASSVDGSAPETQYF.

Only one count was recorded for this clone. The chain links TRBV19 to TRBJ1-2; D unresolved. CDR3 length: 12 amino acids. V was pared by 6 bases and J by 7 bases, with 12 bases between. Germline V gene data show CDR1 as LNHDA and CDR2 as SQIVND (reference sequence). The DNA for the CDR3 is TGTGCCAGTAGCAAGACCGTGAGTGGCTACACCTTC. Translation: CASSKTVSGYTF.

The chain is built from TRBV28 and TRBJ2-5; D is unclear. The length of the CDR3 is 11 residues. Trimming removed 8 bases at V and 5 bases at J, with 9 bases between. CDR1 MDHEN and CDR2 SYDVKM come from the germline V gene. CDR3 nucleotides: TGTGCCAGCTTAAAACGGGAGACCCAGTACTTC. Its translation is CASLKRETQYF.

The chain's CDR3 is CASSQGNGFGNTIYF. CDR3 DNA sequence: TGCGCCAGCAGCCAAGGGAATGGGTTTGGAAACACCATATATTTT. The chain uses TRBV4-1 and TRBJ1-3; no firm D call. The CDR3 loop spans 15 amino acids. Germline values: CDR1 MGHRA, CDR2 YSYEKL. Deletions cut 1 base from V and 3 bases from J, with 10 bases between.

The chain has TRBV30 and TRBJ1-4; 7 bases map to TRBD1. Germline values: CDR1 GTSNPN, CDR2 SVGIG (reference sequence). This CDR3 region has 13 residues. J was trimmed by 13 bases and V by 4 bases; bases with no gene match: 12. The CDR3 here is CAWKGAGGSALFF. CDR3 coding DNA: TGTGCCTGGAAGGGGGCAGGGGGAAGCGCACTGTTTTTT.

The J gene is TRBJ2-7, the V gene TRBV5-1; weak D call: TRBD1 (6 bases). V lost 1 base to trimming and J lost 2 bases, with 10 bases between them. Germline CDR1 is SGHRS and CDR2 is YFSETQ. There are 14 residues in the CDR3. Written as DNA, the CDR3 is TGCGCCAGCAGCTTGCAACAGGGCACCTACGAGCAGTACTTC. Translating it yields CASSLQQGTYEQYF.

The chain recombines TRBV6-4 with TRBJ2-2; D gene ambiguous. Trimming took off 3 bases at V and 1 base at J, with 9 bases between the two ends. CDR1 and CDR2 from the germline V gene are MRHNA and SNTAGT. This CDR3 comprises 15 residues. The CDR3 sequence is CASSENTWNTGELFF. CDR3 sequence (DNA): TGTGCCAGCAGTGAGAACACATGGAACACCGGGGAGCTGTTTTTT.

The chain joins TRBV11-2 to TRBJ1-2; D gene unclear. This CDR3 region has 14 residues. Trimming took off 1 base at V and 7 bases at J, with 13 bases between the two ends. Per the germline V gene, CDR1 is SGHAT and CDR2 is FQNNGV. Here the CDR3 reads CASSLGPPEAGYTF. Written as DNA, the CDR3 is TGTGCCAGCAGCTTAGGGCCACCGGAGGCTGGCTACACCTTC.

The chain couples TRBV5-1 to TRBJ2-3, with D maybe TRBD1 (6 bases). The CDR3 is 14 residues long. V shed 0 bases and J shed 3 bases, with 8 bases lying between them. The germline V gene encodes CDR1 SGHRS and CDR2 YFSETQ. The CDR3 region is CASSLDRVTDTQYF. CDR3 nucleotide sequence: TGCGCCAGCAGCTTGGACAGGGTTACAGATACGCAGTATTTT.

V is TRBV28 and J is TRBJ1-5; D is uncertain. Germline-derived CDR1 and CDR2 are MDHEN and SYDVKM. The CDR3 consists of 14 residues. Trimming shortened V by 6 bases and J by 1 base, and 10 bases separated the two germline ends. The CDR3 DNA sequence: TGTGCCAGCAGGACGTCTGGGAGCAATCAGCCCCAGCATTTT. Its protein product is CASRTSGSNQPQHF.

The chain uses TRBV19 and TRBJ1-1; no reliable D call. The CDR3 covers 15 residues. Germline CDR1 reads LNHDA; CDR2 reads SQIVND (reference sequence). Trimming removed 5 bases at V and 1 base at J, with 14 bases between. CDR3: CASSARGYANTEAFF. In nucleotides, the CDR3 is TGTGCCAGTAGTGCACGGGGATATGCGAACACTGAAGCTTTCTTT.